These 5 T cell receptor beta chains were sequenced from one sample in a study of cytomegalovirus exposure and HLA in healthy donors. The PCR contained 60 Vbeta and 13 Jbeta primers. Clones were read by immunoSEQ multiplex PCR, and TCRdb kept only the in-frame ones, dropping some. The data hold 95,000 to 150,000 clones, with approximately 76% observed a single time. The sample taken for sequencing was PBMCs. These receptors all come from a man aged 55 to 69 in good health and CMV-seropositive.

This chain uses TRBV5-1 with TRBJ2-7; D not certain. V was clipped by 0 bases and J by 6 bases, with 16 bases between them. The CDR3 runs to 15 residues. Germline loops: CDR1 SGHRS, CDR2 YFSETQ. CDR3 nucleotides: TGCGCCAGCAGCTTGGCCATGGGTAACAGCCTCGAGCAGTACTTC. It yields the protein CASSLAMGNSLEQYF. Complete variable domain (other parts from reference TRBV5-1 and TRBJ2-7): KAGVTQTPRYLIKTRGQQVTLSCSPISGHRSVSWYQQTPGQGLQFLFEYFSETQRNKGNFPGRFSGRQFSNSRSEMNVSTLELGDSALYLCASSLAMGNSLEQYFGPGTRLTVT.

CDR3 sequence: CAWTPGQNTDTQYF. CDR3 sequence (DNA): TGTGCCTGGACTCCGGGACAGAACACAGATACGCAGTATTTT. The chain couples TRBV30 to TRBJ2-3, with TRBD1 matching 7 bases. CDR1 and CDR2 from the germline V gene are GTSNPN and SVGIG (reference sequence). The CDR3 has 14 residues. Trimming at V came to 4 bases and at J to 2 bases, leaving 6 bases not matched to a gene.

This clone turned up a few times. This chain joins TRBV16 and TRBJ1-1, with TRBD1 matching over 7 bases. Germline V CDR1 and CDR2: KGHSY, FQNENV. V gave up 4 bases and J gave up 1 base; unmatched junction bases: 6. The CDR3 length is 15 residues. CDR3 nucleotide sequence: TGTGCCAGCAGCCTGACGACAGGGACGAACACTGAAGCTTTCTTT. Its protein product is CASSLTTGTNTEAFF.

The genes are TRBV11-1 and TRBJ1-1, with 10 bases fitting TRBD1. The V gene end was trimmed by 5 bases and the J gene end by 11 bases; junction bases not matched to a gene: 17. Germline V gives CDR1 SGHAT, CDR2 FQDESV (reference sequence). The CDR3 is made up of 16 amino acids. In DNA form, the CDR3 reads TGTGCCAGCAGCCTATACCCGGGACAGGGGATGGAGTTTGCTTTCTTT. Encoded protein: CASSLYPGQGMEFAFF.

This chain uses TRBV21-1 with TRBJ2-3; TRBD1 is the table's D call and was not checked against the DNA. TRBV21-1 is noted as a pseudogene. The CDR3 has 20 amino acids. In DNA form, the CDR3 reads TGTGCCAGCAGCAAAGAGAGGGACCGGGACAGGGGGCAGAAGGCAGATACGCAGTATTTT. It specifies CASSKERDRDRGQKADTQYF.